This T cell receptor (beta chain) was obtained from a study of blood T cell repertoires in COVID-19. Study summary: Samples taken during acute and convalescent COVID-19 were collected in the United States, Italy and Spain. PBMCs, B-cell-depleted T cells, or T cells were the source of the cDNA or gDNA that made up the material.

This clone was seen a single time. The germline CDR1 and CDR2 sequences are SGHNT and YENEEA. The CDR3 totals 12 residues. V was trimmed by 5 bases and J by 9 bases, leaving 11 bases between them. Per the original methods: Researchers report that nucleated cell counts were estimated from reference gene primer amplification. Sequenced by immunoSEQ multiplex PCR; TCRdb stores in-frame clones only, minus some. V, J and clone size reflect that table, while D and trimming were determined from the DNA. The sample has about 120,000 clones, about 90% seen once; the top ten hold under 30%. The TCR was taken from a woman in her 70s with acute or convalescent COVID-19. Sequencing was carried out using peripheral blood. The genes are TRBV11-3 and TRBJ1-3; the D is unclear. The CDR3: CASSQQSITIYF. The CDR3 DNA is TGTGCCAGCAGCCAACAGTCCATCACCATATATTTT.